Presented here are 30 T cell receptor beta chains from one specimen sequenced in a study of shared clonotypes between healthy human individuals. Here immunoSEQ multiplex PCR was the method, and the copy in TCRdb shows in-frame clones only, minus some. The sample lists some 1.1 million clones; about 80% were seen once. The sequenced material came from memory CD4+ T cells from PBMCs. Sample subset: CD45RA-negative fraction. Source of these receptors: a man between 18 and 35 years old in good health. Some clones in this sample may be carry-over from other donors' samples.

With regard to this clone: Other DNA sequences of this sample code for an identical CDR3. CDR3 bases: TGTGCCAGCAGCCGGGGACTAGCGGGGCCTCAAGAGACCCAGTACTTC. Protein sequence: CASSRGLAGPQETQYF. The genes are TRBV11-3 and TRBJ2-5; 13 bases are a match to TRBD2. V was clipped by 5 bases and J by 2 bases; unmatched bases: 5. The CDR3 contains 16 residues. CDR1 and CDR2 (germline): SGHNT, YENEEA.

This clone has only a few counts. The genes are TRBV11-2 and TRBJ2-5; 8 bases are shared with TRBD2. V shed 3 bases, J shed 2 bases, and the junction held 11 bases outside the gene matches. Germline V gene lookup returns CDR1 SGHAT and CDR2 FQNNGV. This CDR3 is 17 amino acids long. CDR3 coding DNA: TGTGCCAGCAGCTTGGGTACTTGGCGGGAGGTTCAAGAGACCCAGTACTTC. It codes for CASSLGTWREVQETQYF.

This chain uses TRBV19 with TRBJ1-3; 7 nucleotides match TRBD1. V shed 5 bases, J shed 3 bases, and the junction held 4 bases outside the gene matches. In germline, CDR1 is LNHDA, CDR2 SQIVND (reference sequence). The CDR3 totals 14 residues. In nucleotides, the CDR3 is TGTGCCAGTAGTCGAACAGGGGATGGAAACACCATATATTTT. Translating it yields CASSRTGDGNTIYF.

V usage is TRBV7-6 and J usage is TRBJ1-2, with a possible D match to TRBD1 (5 bases). Germline-derived CDR1 and CDR2 are SGHVS and FNYEAQ. Trimming removed 5 bases from V and 5 bases from J, with 12 bases in between. This CDR3 has 13 amino acids. This CDR3 is CASSVGHGYGYTF. The CDR3 coding sequence is TGTGCCAGCAGCGTAGGACACGGGTATGGCTACACCTTC.

Remarks on this clone: A far larger clone is one base from this, pointing to a likely read error. The sample contains more than one DNA sequence encoding this CDR3. The chain uses TRBV6-5 and TRBJ2-7; maybe TRBD1 (7 bases). Trimming took off 0 bases at V and 3 bases at J, with 12 bases between the two ends. In germline, CDR1 is MNHEY, CDR2 SVGAGI. The CDR3 runs to 15 residues. For the CDR3, the DNA is TGTGCCAGCAGTTACTCGCCCCAGGGGGGCTACGAGCAGTACTTC. Encoded protein: CASSYSPQGGYEQYF.

V usage is TRBV5-6 and J usage is TRBJ2-3; 11 bases fit TRBD2. The CDR3 has 15 amino acids. Unmatched junction bases numbered 4, after V lost 4 bases and J lost 3 bases. The germline V gene encodes CDR1 SGHDT and CDR2 YYEEEE. The DNA for the CDR3 is TGTGCCAGCAGCACGGGACTAGCGGAAACAGATACGCAGTATTTT. This encodes CASSTGLAETDTQYF.

CDR3 nucleotides: TGTGCCAGCAGCCCGGGCCCGTATGGCTACACCTTC. Translation: CASSPGPYGYTF. The chain links TRBV6-6 to TRBJ1-2; D is unclear. The ends were cut back, 6 bases at V and 5 bases at J, with 10 bases in the middle. The CDR3 runs to 12 residues. Germline CDR1 and CDR2: MNHNY and SVGAGI (reference sequence).

CDR3 sequence (DNA): TGTGCCAGCAGCCCCAGGGGGATCACCGGGGAGCTGTTTTTT. Amino acids: CASSPRGITGELFF. The chain uses TRBV7-2 and TRBJ2-2, with 7 bases that match TRBD1. Germline-derived CDR1 and CDR2 are SGHTA and FQGNSA. The junction had 4 bases not matched to a gene; V was cut back by 5 bases and J by 4 bases. This CDR3 has 14 residues.

Remarks on this clone: This CDR3 is also generated by other DNA sequences in the sample. V and J are TRBV28 and TRBJ1-2; TRBD1 agrees at 8 bases. The V gene end was trimmed by 6 bases and the J gene end by 4 bases; junction bases not matched to a gene: 4. Germline V lookup: CDR1 MDHEN, CDR2 SYDVKM. The CDR3 loop spans 13 amino acids. The DNA for the CDR3 is TGTGCCAGCAGCCCCACAGGGGGCTATGGCTACACCTTC. Translating gives CASSPTGGYGYTF.

This clone was counted a single time. The CDR3 sequence: CASSRFGANTEAFF. In DNA form, the CDR3 reads TGTGCCAGCAGTCGCTTCGGGGCGAACACTGAAGCTTTCTTT. The chain employs TRBV28 and TRBJ1-1; possibly TRBD1 for D (5 bases). Between the trimmed V and J ends, which lost 5 bases and 1 base, there was a span of 11 bases. This CDR3 is 14 amino acids long. The germline V gene encodes CDR1 MDHEN and CDR2 SYDVKM.

The table lists this clone with a few counts. The rearrangement joins TRBV6-4 to TRBJ2-3; 7 positions agree with TRBD2. The CDR3 is made up of 16 amino acids. Germline V gives CDR1 MRHNA, CDR2 SNTAGT. After removal of 6 bases from V and 1 base from J, the junction contained 10 bases not matched to a gene. DNA of the CDR3: TGTGCCAGCAGCCAGGGTCCTAGCGGTCGCACAGATACGCAGTATTTT. Translating gives CASSQGPSGRTDTQYF.

The chain carries TRBV19 and TRBJ2-7; a possible D gene is TRBD2 (5 bases). This CDR3 is built from 15 residues. V lost 2 bases and J lost 3, with 14 bases in between. Germline assignment: CDR1 LNHDA and CDR2 SQIVND (reference sequence). This CDR3 reads CASSIRPSRGYEQYF. The CDR3 region has the DNA TGTGCCAGTAGTATAAGGCCCAGCCGGGGCTACGAGCAGTACTTC.

The chain recombines TRBV4-1 with TRBJ2-3; 14 bases fit TRBD2. In germline, CDR1 is MGHRA, CDR2 YSYEKL. The CDR3 extends over 17 amino acids. Trimming cost V 1 base and J 6 bases; bases outside gene matches: 6. CDR3 loop: CASSQAPTSGRADTQYF. CDR3 nucleotide sequence: TGCGCCAGCAGCCAAGCCCCGACTAGCGGGAGGGCCGATACGCAGTATTTT.

The chain recombines TRBV29-1 with TRBJ1-2, with a possible D match to TRBD1 (6 bases). The CDR3 sequence is 13 residues long. Germline V gene data show CDR1 as SQVTM and CDR2 as ANQGSEA. Between the trimmed V and J ends, which lost 6 bases and 1 base, there was a span of 12 bases. The DNA of the CDR3 is TGCAGCGTCTCAGAGGGGGTTAACTATGGCTACACCTTC. It yields the protein CSVSEGVNYGYTF.

This clone was seen a handful of times. This chain uses TRBV6-6 with TRBJ2-6; D remains unclear. CDR3 length: 16 residues. V was pared by 0 bases and J by 1 base, with 7 bases between. CDR1 and CDR2 (germline): MNHNY, SVGAGI (reference sequence). CDR3 sequence: CASSYSGSSGANVLTF. The CDR3 nucleotides are TGTGCCAGCAGTTACTCTGGATCATCTGGGGCCAACGTCCTGACTTTC.

The chain carries TRBV7-9 and TRBJ2-3; 12 bases map to TRBD2. Trimming cost V 4 bases and J 4 bases; bases outside gene matches: 12. CDR3 size: 18 residues. CDR1 SEHNR and CDR2 FQNEAQ come from the germline V gene (reference sequence). CDR3 loop: CASSSTPGRLAGADTQYF. In DNA form, the CDR3 reads TGTGCCAGCAGCTCCACCCCGGGAAGACTAGCGGGAGCAGATACGCAGTATTTT.

Remarks on this clone: A clone one base away is much larger, so this may be a read error. V gene TRBV7-2 combines with J gene TRBJ1-5; D is unresolved. V shed 3 bases and J shed 6 bases, with 6 bases lying between them. The CDR3 contains 12 residues. Germline CDR1 is SGHTA and CDR2 is FQGNSA. As DNA, the CDR3 is TGTGCCAGCAGCTTTGAGGGTCAGCCCCAGCATTTT. This encodes CASSFEGQPQHF.

The chain employs TRBV6-1 and TRBJ2-5; D is uncertain. V was trimmed by 7 bases and J by 2 bases, leaving 8 bases between them. The germline gives CDR1 MNHNS, CDR2 SASEGT. The CDR3 extends over 12 amino acids. This chain's CDR3 is CASTDAQETQYF. CDR3 sequence (DNA): TGTGCCAGCACCGATGCTCAAGAGACCCAGTACTTC.

The chain combines TRBV5-5 with TRBJ1-1; D may be TRBD1 (6 bases). Germline lookup yields CDR1 SGHKS and CDR2 YYEKEE (reference sequence). Trimming took 2 bases from V and 0 from J, leaving 14 bases between them. The CDR3 is 16 amino acids. CDR3 protein: CASSLGGGGMNTEAFF. The CDR3 nucleotides are TGTGCCAGCAGCTTAGGGGGAGGAGGCATGAACACTGAAGCTTTCTTT.

This clone was recorded a few times. The chain employs TRBV14 and TRBJ2-1; D may match TRBD1 or TRBD2 (6 bases each). There are 17 residues in the CDR3. Germline CDR1 reads SGHDN; CDR2 reads FVKESK. Trimming removed 3 bases from V and 7 bases from J, with 22 bases in between. The CDR3: CASSQAFGGPAENEQFF. The CDR3 DNA sequence: TGTGCCAGCAGCCAGGCCTTTGGGGGGCCCGCAGAGAATGAGCAGTTCTTC.

The chain recombines TRBV10-3 with TRBJ2-6, with 14 bases lining up with TRBD2. Germline V gene data show CDR1 as ENHRY and CDR2 as SYGVKD. This CDR3 has 20 amino acids. The V segment lost 3 bases and the J segment 2 bases; nucleotides outside the gene matches: 9. CDR3: CAISEVLGLAGDPGANVLTF. The CDR3 coding sequence is TGTGCCATCAGTGAAGTTTTGGGACTAGCGGGAGATCCTGGGGCCAACGTCCTGACTTTC.

J is TRBJ2-1 and V is TRBV14; no firm D call. V gave up 4 bases and J gave up 10 bases, with 11 bases separating them. This CDR3 region has 12 residues. CDR1 is SGHDN and CDR2 is FVKESK in the germline V gene. The CDR3 protein is CASSPSTVEQFF. The CDR3 coding sequence is TGTGCCAGCAGCCCGAGCACGGTGGAGCAGTTCTTC.

V and J are TRBV9 and TRBJ1-3, with D possibly matching TRBD1 (5 bases). CDR1 and CDR2 (germline): SGDLS, YYNGEE. Between the trimmed V and J ends, which lost 4 bases and 0 bases, there was a span of 17 bases. The CDR3 totals 17 residues. For the CDR3, the DNA is TGTGCCAGCAGCCCAGCCGGGGCCTTGAGCTCTGGAAACACCATATATTTT. This gives the protein CASSPAGALSSGNTIYF.

The chain joins TRBV7-2 to TRBJ2-1; D is perhaps TRBD2 (5 bases). The germline V gene has CDR1 SGHTA and CDR2 FQGNSA. The V end was cut by 7 bases, the J end by 0 bases, with 16 bases between. The CDR3 loop spans 16 amino acids. The DNA for the CDR3 is TGTGCCAGCACCCCTTGGCTAGCAGACTCCTACAATGAGCAGTTCTTC. Amino acids: CASTPWLADSYNEQFF.

The rearrangement uses TRBV9 and TRBJ2-2, with 10 bases aligning to TRBD2. Germline V lookup: CDR1 SGDLS, CDR2 YYNGEE. After removal of 4 bases from V and 3 bases from J, the junction contained 6 bases not matched to a gene. CDR3 length: 16 amino acids. The CDR3 reads CASSTTSGTYTGELFF. DNA for the CDR3: TGTGCCAGCAGCACAACTAGCGGGACATACACCGGGGAGCTGTTTTTT.

This clone appeared a single time. The chain links TRBV11-1 to TRBJ1-1; TRBD1 aligns across 7 bases. CDR3 size: 14 residues. In germline, CDR1 is SGHAT, CDR2 FQDESV (reference sequence). V was clipped by 5 bases and J by 1 base; unmatched bases: 4. The CDR3 nucleotides are TGTGCCAGCAGCGCTCAGGGGGGGAACACTGAAGCTTTCTTT. Translating gives CASSAQGGNTEAFF. Using reference TRBV11-1 and TRBJ1-1 for the parts outside the CDR3, the full variable domain is EAEVAQSPRYKITEKSQAVAFWCDPISGHATLYWYRQILGQGPELLVQFQDESVVDDSQLPKDRFSAERLKGVDSTLKIQPAELGDSAMYLCASSAQGGNTEAFFGQGTRLTVV.

In DNA, the CDR3 is TGTGCCAGCAGCCCCGTCGTCTCCTACGAGCAGTACTTC. It translates to CASSPVVSYEQYF. The rearrangement links TRBV7-2 to TRBJ2-5; D ambiguous. Gene TRBJ2-7 matches the end of the DNA better, so the J call may be wrong. The CDR3 totals 13 residues. CDR1 SGHTA and CDR2 FQGNSA come from the germline V gene.

This chain uses TRBV19 with TRBJ2-5, with a possible D match to TRBD1 (5 bases). Trimming took 3 bases from V and 3 from J, leaving 11 bases between them. The germline V gene has CDR1 LNHDA and CDR2 SQIVND (reference sequence). The CDR3 is made up of 14 amino acids. The CDR3 loop is CASSIGHLKETQYF. Written as DNA, the CDR3 is TGTGCCAGTAGTATCGGACACCTAAAAGAGACCCAGTACTTC. Full variable domain (rest looked up from reference TRBV19 and TRBJ2-5): DGGITQSPKYLFRKEGQNVTLSCEQNLNHDAMYWYRQDPGQGLRLIYYSQIVNDFQKGDIAEGYSVSREKKESFPLTVTSAQKNPTAFYLCASSIGHLKETQYFGPGTRLLVL.

This chain links TRBV7-3 with TRBJ2-1; TRBD2 matches at 12 bases. CDR1 is SGHTA and CDR2 is FQGTGA in the germline V gene. This CDR3 is 14 amino acids long. The trim removed 5 bases at V and 5 bases at J, leaving 1 base unmatched. CDR3 amino acids: CASSLAGGHNEQFF. The CDR3 region has the DNA TGTGCCAGCAGCCTAGCGGGGGGGCACAATGAGCAGTTCTTC.

As to this clone: The same CDR3 arises from other DNA sequences in this sample as well. The chain couples TRBV5-1 to TRBJ1-5; 9 positions match TRBD1. Germline V lookup: CDR1 SGHRS, CDR2 YFSETQ. The ends lost 0 bases at V and 7 bases at J; junction bases unmatched: 5. This CDR3 spans 15 amino acids. As DNA, the CDR3 is TGCGCCAGCAGCTTGGCGGGACAGGGCGGGCAGCCCCAGCATTTT. Residues: CASSLAGQGGQPQHF.